This T cell receptor beta chain was found in a study of blood T cell repertoires in COVID-19. Study in general: COVID-19 samples from acute and convalescent phases originated in the United States, Italy and Spain. T cells, B-cell-depleted T cells, or PBMCs provided the cDNA or gDNA that served as material.

The table lists this clone with a count of one. Unmatched junction bases numbered 6, after V lost 3 bases and J lost 7 bases. Germline assignment: CDR1 MDHEN and CDR2 SYDVKM. CDR3 length equals 14 residues. Assay used: immunoSEQ multiplex PCR; TCRdb lists only in-frame clones, some missing. Of some 240,000 clones listed, around 90% were seen once; the top ten hold around 3.2%. Researchers sorted participants into cohorts using their self-reported clinical history. The specimen was PBMCs or T cells enriched from blood (not recorded which). The clonotype originates from a woman aged 35 to 49 who had been exposed to COVID-19. J is TRBJ1-1 and V is TRBV28; TRBD1 matches 9 bases. In nucleotides, the CDR3 is TGTGCCAGCAGTTTGACAGGGGGACGCGTTGAAGCTTTCTTT. This sequence encodes CASSLTGGRVEAFF. Using reference TRBV28 and TRBJ1-1 for the parts outside the CDR3, the full variable domain is DVKVTQSSRYLVKRTGEKVFLECVQDMDHENMFWYRQDPGLGLRLIYFSYDVKMKEKGDIPEGYSVSREKKERFSLILESASTNQTSMYLCASSLTGGRVEAFFGQGTRLTVV.